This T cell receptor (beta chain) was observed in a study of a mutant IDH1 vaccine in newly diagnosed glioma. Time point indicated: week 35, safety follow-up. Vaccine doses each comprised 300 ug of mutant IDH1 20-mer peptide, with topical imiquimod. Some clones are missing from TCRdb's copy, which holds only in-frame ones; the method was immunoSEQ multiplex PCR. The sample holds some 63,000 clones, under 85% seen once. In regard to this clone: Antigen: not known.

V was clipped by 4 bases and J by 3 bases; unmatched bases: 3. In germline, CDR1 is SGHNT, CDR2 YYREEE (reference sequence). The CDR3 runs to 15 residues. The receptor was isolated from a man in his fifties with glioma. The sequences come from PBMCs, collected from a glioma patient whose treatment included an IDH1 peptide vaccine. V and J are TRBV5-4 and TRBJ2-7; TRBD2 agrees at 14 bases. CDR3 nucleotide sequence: TGTGCCAGCAGCCCCGGGACTAGCGGGGGCTACGAGCAGTACTTC. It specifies CASSPGTSGGYEQYF.